The following is a TCR beta chain sequence with its context. Its antigen remains unidentified. MiXCR, applied by TCRdb to the reads, yields one record per CDR3 protein. Among roughly 730,000 distinct CDR3 sequences, around a third were seen once, and the ten largest hold about 20%. The V end lost 6 bases, the J end lost 4 bases, and 18 bases lay between the germline ends. The germline gives CDR1 LNHDA, CDR2 SQIVND (reference sequence). The CDR3 contains 15 residues. This entry is derived from a study of T cell repertoires in cytomegalovirus infection. In the study overall: It was the public TCR beta signatures that indicated both CMV infection and matching HLA type. Study-level results: Summed public TCR beta family frequency identified CMV carriers bearing the relevant HLA.

This material consisted of cultured PBMCs, taken from culture after CMV antigen stimulation. The V and J genes are TRBV19 and TRBJ1-1; the D gene is possibly TRBD1 (5 bases). The TCR was taken from a human donor in good health (CMV status not recorded). Some clones in this sample may be carry-over from other donors' samples. For the CDR3, the DNA is TGTGCCAGTAGCACCGCTCTCGGGGGGAGCACTGAAGCTTTCTTT. Residues: CASSTALGGSTEAFF.